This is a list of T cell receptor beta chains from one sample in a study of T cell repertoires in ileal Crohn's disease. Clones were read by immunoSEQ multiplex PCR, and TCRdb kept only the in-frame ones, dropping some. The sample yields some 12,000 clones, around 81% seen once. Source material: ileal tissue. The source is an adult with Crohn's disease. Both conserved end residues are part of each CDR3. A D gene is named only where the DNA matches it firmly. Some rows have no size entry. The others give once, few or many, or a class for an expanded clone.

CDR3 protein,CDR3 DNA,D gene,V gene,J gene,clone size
CASSDSFLGQRGGLNTEAFF,TGTGCCAGCAGTGACTCCTTTTTGGGACAAAGAGGGGGATTGAACACTGAAGCTTTCTTT,NA,TRBV6-4,TRBJ1-1,NA
CASRMTGTRVEQYF,TGTGCCAGCAGAATGACTGGGACAAGAGTCGAGCAGTACTTC,NA,TRBV6-1,TRBJ2-7,NA
CASSFLSSTDTQYF,TGTGCCAGCAGCTTTTTATCTAGCACAGATACGCAGTATTTT,NA,TRBV7-9,TRBJ2-3,once
CASSQERKGAADTQYF,TGTGCCAGCAGCCAAGAAAGAAAAGGGGCCGCAGATACGCAGTATTTT,NA,TRBV4-2,TRBJ2-3,NA
CASRGTGKNGNEQFF,TGTGCCAGCAGGGGGACAGGGAAGAATGGAAATGAGCAGTTCTTC,TRBD1,TRBV28,TRBJ2-1,NA
CASSVKGQGVDEQYF,TGTGCCAGCAGTGTAAAGGGACAGGGGGTGGACGAGCAGTACTTC,TRBD1,TRBV2,TRBJ2-7,NA
CASSYSTSWGNTIYF,TGTGCCAGCAGTTACTCTACCAGTTGGGGAAACACCATATATTTT,NA,TRBV6-6,TRBJ1-3,NA
CASTRDGTGGAHEKLFF,TGCGCCAGCACCCGAGATGGGACAGGGGGCGCGCATGAAAAACTGTTTTTT,TRBD1,TRBV4-1,TRBJ1-4,NA
CASSGRDSLSYEQYF,TGTGCCAGCAGTGGGAGGGACAGTCTCTCCTACGAGCAGTACTTC,NA,TRBV25-1,TRBJ2-7,NA
CASRSWDRVFSDTQYF,TGTGCCAGCAGATCCTGGGACAGGGTTTTTTCAGATACGCAGTATTTT,TRBD1,TRBV27,TRBJ2-3,NA
CSARLEETQYF,TGCAGTGCTCGACTGGAAGAGACCCAGTACTTC,NA,TRBV20-1,TRBJ2-5,NA
CGSRGGDSSNQPQHF,TGTGGCAGTCGAGGAGGGGACTCTAGCAATCAGCCCCAGCATTTT,NA,TRBV6-1,TRBJ1-5,NA
CGAMGQGAYEQYF,TGCGGCGCGATGGGACAGGGGGCCTACGAGCAGTACTTC,TRBD1,TRBV29-1,TRBJ2-7,NA
CASRDSLNQPQHF,TGTGCCAGCAGGGACAGCCTCAATCAGCCCCAGCATTTT,NA,TRBV2,TRBJ1-5,NA
CASSFRTGATGELFF,TGTGCCAGCAGCTTCCGGACAGGGGCCACCGGGGAGCTGTTTTTT,TRBD1,TRBV11-3,TRBJ2-2,NA
CASSQDNRGGGYTF,TGCGCCAGCAGCCAAGATAATAGGGGTGGCGGCTACACCTTC,NA,TRBV4-1,TRBJ1-2,NA
CASSLGLAGAPLHF,TGTGCCAGCAGCTTAGGATTGGCCGGGGCACCCCTCCACTTT,NA,TRBV7-2,TRBJ1-6,NA
CASSLGIAGIQETQYF,TGTGCCAGCAGCCTTGGGATAGCGGGGATCCAAGAGACCCAGTACTTC,TRBD2,TRBV5-4,TRBJ2-5,NA
CASSPTAGSYEQYF,TGCGCCAGCAGCCCAACCGCGGGAAGCTACGAGCAGTACTTC,NA,TRBV5-1,TRBJ2-7,NA
CASSLGRQGARNTEAFF,TGTGCCAGCAGCTTAGGTCGACAGGGGGCTCGGAACACTGAAGCTTTCTTT,TRBD1,TRBV7-2,TRBJ1-1,NA
CASSLGPGLTYNEQFF,TGTGCCAGCAGCTTAGGGCCGGGACTGACCTACAATGAGCAGTTCTTC,NA,TRBV13,TRBJ2-1,NA
CASSPRTGETYEQYF,TGCGCCAGCAGCCCCCGGACAGGGGAAACCTACGAGCAGTACTTC,TRBD1,TRBV5-1,TRBJ2-7,NA
CAIREAGGPTDTQYF,TGTGCCATCAGGGAAGCGGGAGGGCCGACAGATACGCAGTATTTT,TRBD2,TRBV10-3,TRBJ2-3,NA
CASSYRERDTQYF,TGTGCCAGCAGTTACAGGGAGCGGGATACGCAGTATTTT,NA,TRBV2,TRBJ2-3,NA
CASSLLVLQAARNGYTF,TGTGCCAGCAGCTTACTTGTACTGCAAGCGGCGCGGAATGGCTACACCTTC,NA,TRBV13,TRBJ1-2,NA
CSVLAGQGSTEAFF,TGCAGCGTCCTGGCGGGACAGGGGAGTACTGAAGCTTTCTTT,TRBD1,TRBV29-1,TRBJ1-1,NA
CASSENRGKNEQYF,TGTGCCAGCAGTGAAAACAGGGGGAAGAACGAGCAGTACTTC,TRBD1,TRBV6-1,TRBJ2-7,NA
CASSSGLAGGPSYNEQFF,TGTGCCAGCAGTTCCGGACTAGCGGGAGGGCCCTCCTACAATGAGCAGTTCTTC,TRBD2,TRBV27,TRBJ2-1,NA
CASSSSNYEQYF,TGTGCCAGCAGTTCTTCTAACTACGAGCAGTACTTC,NA,TRBV27,TRBJ2-7,NA
CASSLAGRNSPLHF,TGTGCCAGCAGCTTAGCGGGCAGAAATTCACCCCTCCACTTT,NA,TRBV7-9,TRBJ1-6,NA
CSGSRDSYNEQFF,TGCAGCGGTAGCCGGGACTCCTACAATGAGCAGTTCTTC,NA,TRBV29-1,TRBJ2-1,NA
CASSLRTSNEQFF,TGTGCCAGCAGCTTAAGGACATCGAATGAGCAGTTCTTC,NA,TRBV11-3,TRBJ2-1,NA